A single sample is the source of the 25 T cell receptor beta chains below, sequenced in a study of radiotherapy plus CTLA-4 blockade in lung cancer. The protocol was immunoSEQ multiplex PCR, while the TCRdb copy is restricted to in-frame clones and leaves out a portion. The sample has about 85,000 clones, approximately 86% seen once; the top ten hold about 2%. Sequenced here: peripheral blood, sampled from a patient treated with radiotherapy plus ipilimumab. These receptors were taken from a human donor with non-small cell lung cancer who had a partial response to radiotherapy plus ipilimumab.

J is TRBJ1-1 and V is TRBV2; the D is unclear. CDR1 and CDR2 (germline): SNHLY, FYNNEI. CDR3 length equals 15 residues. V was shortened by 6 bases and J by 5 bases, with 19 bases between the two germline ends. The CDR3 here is CASRPPAGRRTEAFF. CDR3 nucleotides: TGTGCCAGCAGGCCCCCAGCGGGGAGGCGGACTGAAGCTTTCTTT.

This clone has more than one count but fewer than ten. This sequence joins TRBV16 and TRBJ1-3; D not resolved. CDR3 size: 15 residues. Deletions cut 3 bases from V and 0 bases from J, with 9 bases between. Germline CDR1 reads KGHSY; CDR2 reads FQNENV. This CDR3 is CASSQSGLSGNTIYF. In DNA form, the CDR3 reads TGTGCCAGCAGCCAGTCCGGACTCTCTGGAAACACCATATATTTT.

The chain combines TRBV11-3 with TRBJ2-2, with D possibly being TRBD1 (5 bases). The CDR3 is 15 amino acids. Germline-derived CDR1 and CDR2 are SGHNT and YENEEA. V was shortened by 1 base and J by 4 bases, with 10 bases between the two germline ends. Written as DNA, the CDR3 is TGTGCCAGCAGCTTAGGCTCAGGGATCACCGGGGAGCTGTTTTTT. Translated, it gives CASSLGSGITGELFF.

CDR3 DNA: TGCGCCAGCAGCCAAGGCTTCGTGGCGGGAGAAGATACGCAGTATTTT. Translating it yields CASSQGFVAGEDTQYF. V usage is TRBV4-1 and J usage is TRBJ2-3; 7 positions match TRBD2. CDR3 length: 16 residues. The V segment lost 1 base and the J segment 5 bases; nucleotides outside the gene matches: 9. CDR1 MGHRA and CDR2 YSYEKL come from the germline V gene.

The CDR3 region is CASRERALAKNIQYF. For the CDR3, the DNA is TGTGCCAGCAGGGAGCGGGCACTAGCCAAAAACATTCAGTACTTC. The chain employs TRBV2 and TRBJ2-4; D perhaps matches TRBD2 (6 bases). CDR3 length: 15 amino acids. With 6 bases removed from V and 0 bases from J, the gap between germline ends came to 12 bases. Germline-derived CDR1 and CDR2 are SNHLY and FYNNEI.

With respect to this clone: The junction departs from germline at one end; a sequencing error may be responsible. The CDR3 protein is CTWSPRVRLDGYTF. Written as DNA, the CDR3 is TGTACCTGGAGTCCCAGGGTACGGCTAGATGGCTACACCTTC. J is TRBJ1-2 and V is TRBV30; D may be TRBD1 (5 bases). CDR3 length equals 14 residues. Germline V lookup: CDR1 GTSNPN, CDR2 SVGIG (reference sequence).

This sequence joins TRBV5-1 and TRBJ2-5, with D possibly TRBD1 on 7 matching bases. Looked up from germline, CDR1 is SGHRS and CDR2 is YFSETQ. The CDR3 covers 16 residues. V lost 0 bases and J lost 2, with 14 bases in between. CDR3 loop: CASSLAGGTVQETQYF. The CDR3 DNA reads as TGCGCCAGCAGCTTGGCCGGAGGGACAGTACAAGAGACCCAGTACTTC.

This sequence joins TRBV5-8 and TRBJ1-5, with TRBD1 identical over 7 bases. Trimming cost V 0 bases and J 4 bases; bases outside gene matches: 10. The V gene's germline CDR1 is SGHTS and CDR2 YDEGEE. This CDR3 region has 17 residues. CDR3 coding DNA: TGTGCCAGCAGCTTGGGACAGGGAATTGGGAGGAATCAGCCCCAGCATTTT. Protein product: CASSLGQGIGRNQPQHF.

CDR3 coding DNA: TGTGCCAGCAGCTTCAGACCCGGGACACCCTCCTACGAGCAGTACTTC. The encoded protein is CASSFRPGTPSYEQYF. The chain is built from TRBV5-6 and TRBJ2-7; weak D call: TRBD1 (6 bases). Germline V CDR1 and CDR2: SGHDT, YYEEEE. The CDR3 loop spans 16 amino acids. V lost 2 bases and J 0 bases, leaving 15 bases between the germline ends.

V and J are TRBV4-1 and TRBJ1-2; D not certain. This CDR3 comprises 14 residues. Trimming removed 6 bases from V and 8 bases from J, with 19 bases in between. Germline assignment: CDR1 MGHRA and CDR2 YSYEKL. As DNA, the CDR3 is TGCGCCAGCAGTCTAAACGGGGTCGAGATGGGCTACACCTTC. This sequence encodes CASSLNGVEMGYTF.

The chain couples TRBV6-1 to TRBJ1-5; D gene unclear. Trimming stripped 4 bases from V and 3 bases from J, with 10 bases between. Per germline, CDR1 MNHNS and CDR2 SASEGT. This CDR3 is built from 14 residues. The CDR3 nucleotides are TGTGCCAGCAGTGCGAAACTCCTCAATCAGCCCCAGCATTTT. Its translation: CASSAKLLNQPQHF.

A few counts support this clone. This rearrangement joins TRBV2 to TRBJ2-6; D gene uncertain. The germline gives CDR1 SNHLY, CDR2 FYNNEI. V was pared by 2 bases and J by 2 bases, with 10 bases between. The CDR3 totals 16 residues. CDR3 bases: TGTGCCAGCAGTGAAATGCTGAGCCCTGGGGCCAACGTCCTGACTTTC. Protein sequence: CASSEMLSPGANVLTF.

DNA for the CDR3: TGTGCCAGCAGTCAACCGGGACTAGCGGGAGCACGGGATACGCAGTATTTT. This gives the protein CASSQPGLAGARDTQYF. The rearrangement joins TRBV28 to TRBJ2-3, with TRBD2 matching over 14 bases. V was clipped by 5 bases and J by 6 bases; unmatched bases: 10. The CDR3 consists of 17 residues. Per the germline V gene, CDR1 is MDHEN and CDR2 is SYDVKM.

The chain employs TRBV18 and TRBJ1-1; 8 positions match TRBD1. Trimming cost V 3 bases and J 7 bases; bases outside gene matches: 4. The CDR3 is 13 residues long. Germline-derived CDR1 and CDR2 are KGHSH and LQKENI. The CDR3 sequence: CASSPGQALEAFF. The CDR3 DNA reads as TGTGCCAGCTCACCGGGACAGGCACTTGAAGCTTTCTTT.

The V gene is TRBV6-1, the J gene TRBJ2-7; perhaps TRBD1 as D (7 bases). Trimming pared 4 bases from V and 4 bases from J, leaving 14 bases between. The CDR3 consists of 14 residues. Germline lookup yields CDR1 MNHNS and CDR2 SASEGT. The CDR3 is CASSVGGGTYEQYV. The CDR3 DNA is TGTGCCAGCAGTGTAGGAGGGGGCACGTACGAGCAGTACGTC.

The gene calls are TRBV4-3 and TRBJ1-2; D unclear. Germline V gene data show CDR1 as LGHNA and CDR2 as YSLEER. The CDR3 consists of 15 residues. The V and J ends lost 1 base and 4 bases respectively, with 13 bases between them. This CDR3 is CASSQAFQTSYGYTF. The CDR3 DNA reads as TGCGCCAGCAGCCAAGCTTTTCAGACTTCCTATGGCTACACCTTC.

The CDR3 loop is CASSLLTGWMSNQPQHF. The CDR3 region has the DNA TGTGCCAGCAGCTTATTAACAGGGTGGATGAGCAATCAGCCCCAGCATTTT. This chain connects TRBV11-2 to TRBJ1-5, with D possibly TRBD1 on 6 matching bases. The CDR3 sequence is 17 residues long. Per the germline V gene, CDR1 is SGHAT and CDR2 is FQNNGV. The V end was cut by 2 bases, the J end by 1 base, with 15 bases between.

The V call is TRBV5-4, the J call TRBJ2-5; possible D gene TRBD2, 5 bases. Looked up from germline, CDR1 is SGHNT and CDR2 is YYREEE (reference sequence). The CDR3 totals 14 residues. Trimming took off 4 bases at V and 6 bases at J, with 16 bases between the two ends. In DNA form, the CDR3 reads TGTGCCAGCAGCGCCGGACGGGATGGGAAGACCCAGTACTTC. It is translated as CASSAGRDGKTQYF.

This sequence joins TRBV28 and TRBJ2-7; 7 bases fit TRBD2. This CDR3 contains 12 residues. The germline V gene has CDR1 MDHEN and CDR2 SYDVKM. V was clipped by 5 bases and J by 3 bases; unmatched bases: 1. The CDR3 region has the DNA TGTGCCAGCAGTCGCGGGGGCTACGAGCAGTACTTC. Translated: CASSRGGYEQYF.

The CDR3 DNA reads TGTGCCAGCAGCTTAGTTAACCAGGGCGAGCAGTACGTC. This sequence encodes CASSLVNQGEQYV. The rearrangement joins TRBV11-2 to TRBJ2-7; the D gene is possibly TRBD1 (5 bases). V lost 1 base to trimming and J lost 6 bases, with 10 bases between them. This CDR3 has 13 amino acids. Per the germline V gene, CDR1 is SGHAT and CDR2 is FQNNGV.

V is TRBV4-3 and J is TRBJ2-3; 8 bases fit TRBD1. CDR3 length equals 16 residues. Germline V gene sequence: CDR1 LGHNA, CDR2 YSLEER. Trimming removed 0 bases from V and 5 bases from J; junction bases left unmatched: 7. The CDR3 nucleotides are TGCGCCAGCAGCCAAGATCAGGGGGCCGAAATAGATACGCAGTATTTT. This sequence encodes CASSQDQGAEIDTQYF.

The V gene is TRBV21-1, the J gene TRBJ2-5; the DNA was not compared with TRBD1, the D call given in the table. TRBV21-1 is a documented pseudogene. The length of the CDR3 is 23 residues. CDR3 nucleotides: TGTGCCAGCAGCTTCCCAGAATTAAGACAGGGCCGTCTTGTACCCTCTTCCAAAGAGACCCAGTACTTC. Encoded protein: CASSFPELRQGRLVPSSKETQYF.

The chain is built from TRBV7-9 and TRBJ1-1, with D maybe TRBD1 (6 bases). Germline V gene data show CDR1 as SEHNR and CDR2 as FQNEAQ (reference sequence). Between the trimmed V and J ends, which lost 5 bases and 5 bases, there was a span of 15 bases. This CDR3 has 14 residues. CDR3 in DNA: TGTGCCAGCAGCCCACAGGGTTTAGGGACTGAAGCTTTCTTT. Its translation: CASSPQGLGTEAFF.

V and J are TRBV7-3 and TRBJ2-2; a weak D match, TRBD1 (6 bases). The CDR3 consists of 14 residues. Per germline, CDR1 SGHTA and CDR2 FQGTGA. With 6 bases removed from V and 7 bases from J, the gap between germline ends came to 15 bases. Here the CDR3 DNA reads TGTGCCAGCAGGATAACAGGGATGGTCGGGGAGCTGTTTTTT. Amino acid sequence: CASRITGMVGELFF.

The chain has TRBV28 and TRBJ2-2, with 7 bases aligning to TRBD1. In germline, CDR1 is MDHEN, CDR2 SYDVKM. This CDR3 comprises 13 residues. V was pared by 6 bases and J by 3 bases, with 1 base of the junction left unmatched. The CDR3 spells CASRQGYTGELFF. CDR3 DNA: TGTGCCAGCAGACAGGGGTACACCGGGGAGCTGTTTTTT.